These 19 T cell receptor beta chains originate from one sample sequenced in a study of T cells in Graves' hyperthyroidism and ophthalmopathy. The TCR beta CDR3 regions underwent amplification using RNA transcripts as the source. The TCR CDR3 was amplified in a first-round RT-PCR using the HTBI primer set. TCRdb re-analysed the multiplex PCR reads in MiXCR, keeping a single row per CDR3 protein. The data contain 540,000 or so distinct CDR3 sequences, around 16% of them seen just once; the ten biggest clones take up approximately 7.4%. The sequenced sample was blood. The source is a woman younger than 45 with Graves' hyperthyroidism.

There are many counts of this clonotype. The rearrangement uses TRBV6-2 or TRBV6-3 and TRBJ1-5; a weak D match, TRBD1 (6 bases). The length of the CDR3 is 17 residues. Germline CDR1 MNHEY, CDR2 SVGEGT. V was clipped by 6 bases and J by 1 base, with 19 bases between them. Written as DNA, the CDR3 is TGTGCCAGCAGCCACGATATCAGGGGTCGAAGCAATCAGCCCCAGCATTTT. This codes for CASSHDIRGRSNQPQHF.

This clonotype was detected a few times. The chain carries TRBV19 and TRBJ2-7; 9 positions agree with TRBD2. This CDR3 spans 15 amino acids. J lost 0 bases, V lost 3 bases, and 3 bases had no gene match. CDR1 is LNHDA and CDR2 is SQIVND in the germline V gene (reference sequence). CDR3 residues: CASSISGSDSYEQYF. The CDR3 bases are TGTGCCAGTAGTATTAGCGGGAGCGACTCCTACGAGCAGTACTTC.

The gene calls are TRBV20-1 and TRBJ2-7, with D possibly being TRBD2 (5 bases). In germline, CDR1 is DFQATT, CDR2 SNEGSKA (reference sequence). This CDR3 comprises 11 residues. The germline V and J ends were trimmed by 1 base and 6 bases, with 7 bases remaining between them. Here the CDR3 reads CSARVGGEQYF. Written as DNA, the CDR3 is TGCAGTGCTAGAGTCGGAGGCGAGCAGTACTTC.

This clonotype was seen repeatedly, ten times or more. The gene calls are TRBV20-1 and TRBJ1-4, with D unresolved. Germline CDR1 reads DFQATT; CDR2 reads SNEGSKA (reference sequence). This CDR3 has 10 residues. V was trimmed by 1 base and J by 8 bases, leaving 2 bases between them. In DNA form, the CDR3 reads TGCAGTGCTAGAGGCGAAAAACTGTTTTTT. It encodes CSARGEKLFF.

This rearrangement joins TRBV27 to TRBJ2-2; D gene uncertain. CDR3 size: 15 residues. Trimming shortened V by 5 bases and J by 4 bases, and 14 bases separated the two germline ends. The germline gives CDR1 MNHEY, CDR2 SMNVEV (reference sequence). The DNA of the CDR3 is TGTGCCAGCAGTCAAACCCCAGTAGGCACCGGGGAGCTGTTTTTT. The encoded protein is CASSQTPVGTGELFF.

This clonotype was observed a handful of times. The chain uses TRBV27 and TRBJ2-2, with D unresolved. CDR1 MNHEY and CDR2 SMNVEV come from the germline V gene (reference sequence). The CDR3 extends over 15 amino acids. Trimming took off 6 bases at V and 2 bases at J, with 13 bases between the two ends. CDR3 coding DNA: TGTGCCAGCAGCTACTCTGAAACCAACACCGGGGAGCTGTTTTTT. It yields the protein CASSYSETNTGELFF.

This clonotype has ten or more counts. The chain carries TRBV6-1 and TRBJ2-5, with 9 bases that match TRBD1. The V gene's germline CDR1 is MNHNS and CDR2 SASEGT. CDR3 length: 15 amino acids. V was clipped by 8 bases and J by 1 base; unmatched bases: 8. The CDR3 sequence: CASSADRGAQETQYF. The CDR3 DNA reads TGTGCCAGCTCCGCGGACAGGGGAGCCCAAGAGACCCAGTACTTC.

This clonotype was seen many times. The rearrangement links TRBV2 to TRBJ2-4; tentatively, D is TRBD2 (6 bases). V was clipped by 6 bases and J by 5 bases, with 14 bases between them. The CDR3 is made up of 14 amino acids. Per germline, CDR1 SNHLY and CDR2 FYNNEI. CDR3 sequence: CASRGRTGENIQYF. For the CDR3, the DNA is TGTGCCAGCAGGGGGAGGACGGGAGAAAACATTCAGTACTTC. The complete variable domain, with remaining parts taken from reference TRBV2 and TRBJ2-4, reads EPEVTQTPSHQVTQMGQEVILRCVPISNHLYFYWYRQILGQKVEFLVSFYNNEISEKSEIFDDQFSVERPDGSNFTLKIRSTKLEDSAMYFCASRGRTGENIQYFGAGTRLSVL.

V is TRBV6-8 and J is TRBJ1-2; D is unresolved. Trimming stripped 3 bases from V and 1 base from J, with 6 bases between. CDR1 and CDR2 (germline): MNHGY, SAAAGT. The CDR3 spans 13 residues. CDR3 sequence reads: CASSYEVNYGYTF. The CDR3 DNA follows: TGTGCCAGCAGTTATGAGGTTAACTATGGCTACACCTTC.

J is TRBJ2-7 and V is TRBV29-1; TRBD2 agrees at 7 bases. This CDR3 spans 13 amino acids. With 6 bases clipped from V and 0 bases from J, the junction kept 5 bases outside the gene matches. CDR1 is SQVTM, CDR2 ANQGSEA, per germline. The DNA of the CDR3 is TGCAGCGTAGCTACTAGCGCCTCCTACGAGCAGTACTTC. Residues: CSVATSASYEQYF.

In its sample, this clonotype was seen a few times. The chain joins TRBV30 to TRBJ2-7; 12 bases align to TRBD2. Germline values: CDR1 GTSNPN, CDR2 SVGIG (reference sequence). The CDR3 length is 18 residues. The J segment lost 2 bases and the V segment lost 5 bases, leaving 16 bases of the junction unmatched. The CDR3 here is CAWGGGRTSGNIAYEQYF. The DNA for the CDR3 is TGTGCCTGGGGGGGGGGGCGGACTAGCGGGAATATCGCCTACGAGCAGTACTTC.

The CDR3 DNA is TGTGCCACCACCGGGACTAGCGGAGCCTACGAGCAGTACTTC. Amino acid sequence: CATTGTSGAYEQYF. The V gene is TRBV6-1, the J gene TRBJ2-7, with 11 bases fitting TRBD2. The V gene's germline CDR1 is MNHNS and CDR2 SASEGT. V trimming: 10 bases; J trimming: 2 bases; junction bases outside the gene matches: 7. The CDR3 sequence is 14 residues long.

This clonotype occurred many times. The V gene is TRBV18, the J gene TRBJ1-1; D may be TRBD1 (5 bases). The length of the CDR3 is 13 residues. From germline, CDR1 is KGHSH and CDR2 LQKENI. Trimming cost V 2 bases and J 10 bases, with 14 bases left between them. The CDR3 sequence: CASSPKDIGVAFF. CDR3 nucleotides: TGTGCCAGCTCACCAAAGGACATTGGGGTAGCTTTCTTT.

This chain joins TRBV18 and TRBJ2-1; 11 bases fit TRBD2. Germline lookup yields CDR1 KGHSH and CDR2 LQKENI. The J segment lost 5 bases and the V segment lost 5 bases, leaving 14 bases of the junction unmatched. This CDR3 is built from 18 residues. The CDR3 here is CASSIGTSGPTHHNEQFF. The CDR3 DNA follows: TGTGCCAGCTCAATCGGGACTAGCGGACCAACCCACCACAATGAGCAGTTCTTC.

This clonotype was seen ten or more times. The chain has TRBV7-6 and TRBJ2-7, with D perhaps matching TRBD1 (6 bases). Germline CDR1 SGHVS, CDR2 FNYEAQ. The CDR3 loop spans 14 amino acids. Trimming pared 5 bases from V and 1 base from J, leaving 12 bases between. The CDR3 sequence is CASSTGQLSYEQYF. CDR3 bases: TGTGCCAGCAGCACCGGACAGTTATCCTACGAGCAGTACTTC.

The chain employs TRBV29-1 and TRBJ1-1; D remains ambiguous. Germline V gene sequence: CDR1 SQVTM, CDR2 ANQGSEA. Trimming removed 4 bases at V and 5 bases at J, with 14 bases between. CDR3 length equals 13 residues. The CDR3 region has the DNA TGCAGCGTTGTAGTATTTGGGGATACTGAAGCTTTCTTT. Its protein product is CSVVVFGDTEAFF.

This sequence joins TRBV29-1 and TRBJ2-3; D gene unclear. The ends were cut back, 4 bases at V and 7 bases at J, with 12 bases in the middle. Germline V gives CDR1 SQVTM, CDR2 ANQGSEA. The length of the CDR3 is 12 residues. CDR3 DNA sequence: TGCAGCGTTGCCCGAGTCGGCCATACGCAGTATTTT. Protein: CSVARVGHTQYF.

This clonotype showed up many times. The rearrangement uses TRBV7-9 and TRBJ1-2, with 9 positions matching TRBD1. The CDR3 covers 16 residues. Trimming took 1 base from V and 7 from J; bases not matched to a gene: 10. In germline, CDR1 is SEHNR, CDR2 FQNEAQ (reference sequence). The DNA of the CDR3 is TGTGCCAGCAGCTTAGGGACAGGGGTAGGGCGCGGTGGCTACACCTTC. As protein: CASSLGTGVGRGGYTF.

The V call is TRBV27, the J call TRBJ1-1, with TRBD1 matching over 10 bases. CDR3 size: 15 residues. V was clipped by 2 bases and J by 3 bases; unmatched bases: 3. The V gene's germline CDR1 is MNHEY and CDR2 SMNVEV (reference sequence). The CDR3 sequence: CASSLGTGAYTEAFF. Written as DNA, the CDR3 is TGTGCCAGCAGTTTAGGGACAGGGGCCTACACTGAAGCTTTCTTT.